These 20 T cell receptor beta chains originate from one sample sequenced in a study of CD8+ T cells in alopecia areata. Sequencing relied on a cDNA template that was reverse transcribed from extracted RNA. The data were produced by immunoSEQ multiplex PCR, yet TCRdb's version contains in-frame clones alone and is incomplete. The sample was found to contain approximately 300,000 clones, and every one recurs. Using CD4, CD8alpha, NKG2D, NKG2ACE and other markers, pooled cutaneous lymph node cells were sorted. The specimen sequenced was CD4+ T cells sorted from a lymph node. The source of these receptors is a C3H/HeJ mouse with alopecia areata. MHC haplotype here: H2-k.

This clone appeared a few times. All gene names here are mouse names. The CDR3 end falls 4 residues outside the read, so it is completed with the germline J gene. The sample holds other DNA sequences that translate to the same CDR3. The chain links TRBV1 to TRBJ2-1, with a weak D call TRBD2 (6 bases). This CDR3 is 15 amino acids long. The V gene's germline CDR1 is NSQYPW and CDR2 LRSPGD (reference sequence). Trimming took 1 base from V and 3 from J, leaving 10 bases between them. The CDR3 here is CTCSAVTGGYAEQFF. CDR3 DNA, as far as it was read: TGCACCTGCAGTGCAGTGACGGGGGGCTATGCT.

Remarks on this clone: Germline and genes: mouse. The read ends 4 residues before the CDR3 terminus; that terminus is restored from the germline J gene. The J gene is TRBJ2-3, the V gene TRBV13-3, with 8 bases that match TRBD2. This CDR3 contains 17 residues. V lost 0 bases, J lost 0 bases, and 6 bases stayed unmatched. The germline V gene has CDR1 NNHDY and CDR2 SYVADS. CDR3 DNA (partial): TGTGCCAGCAGTGATGGACTGGGGAGATCTAGTGCAGAA. Its protein product is CASSDGLGRSSAE. The CDR3 as a whole reads CASSDGLGRSSAETLYF.

About this clone: The genes are named according to mouse. Other nucleotide sequences in the sample specify the same CDR3. The sequenced CDR3 bases are TGTGCCAGCAGTGGGGGACTGGGGGGACGCTATGCT. Translation: CASSGGLGGRYA. The whole CDR3 region reads CASSGGLGGRYAEQFF. The J gene is TRBJ2-1, the V gene TRBV13-1; 12 nucleotides line up with TRBD2. Read coverage stops 4 residues before the CDR3 terminus; the germline J gene supplies the remainder. The V segment lost 3 bases and the J segment 3 bases; nucleotides outside the gene matches: 4. The CDR3 totals 16 residues. Germline CDR1 NSHNY, CDR2 SYGAGN.

This clone was seen a few times. Gene names are the mouse ones. The missing CDR3 end, 4 residues past where the read stops, is filled in from the germline J gene. V gene TRBV31 combines with J gene TRBJ1-2; D gene unclear. CDR1 is GKSSPN, CDR2 SITVG, per germline. The V gene lost 0 bases and the J gene lost 4 bases, with 9 bases spanning the gap. The CDR3 extends over 13 amino acids. The part of the CDR3 DNA that was read is TGTGCCTGGAGTCTAAAATCAGCCTCC. Its protein is CAWSLKSAS. The whole CDR3 is CAWSLKSASDYTF.

There are a few counts of this clone. Mouse gene names and germline throughout. The read finishes 4 residues shy of the CDR3 end, and the germline J gene is used to complete it. This chain connects TRBV13-1 to TRBJ2-3; 7 nucleotides align to TRBD1. The ends lost 2 bases at V and 4 bases at J; junction bases unmatched: 4. This CDR3 is 14 amino acids long. CDR1 and CDR2 (germline): NSHNY, SYGAGN. The covered CDR3 bases are TGTGCCAGCAGTGAGTCACAGGGGACAGAA. It translates to CASSESQGTE. The CDR3 in full is CASSESQGTETLYF.

This clone was counted a few times. Germline and genes here are mouse. The read halts 3 residues ahead of the CDR3 end, with the missing end drawn from the germline J gene. This sequence joins TRBV13-1 and TRBJ1-6; TRBD1 is a possible D gene (5 bases). TRBJ1-6 is annotated as an ORF whose role is uncertain. Looked up from germline, CDR1 is NSHNY and CDR2 is SYGAGN. This CDR3 is 14 amino acids long. V gave up 1 base and J gave up 5 bases, with 7 bases separating them. CDR3 residues: CASSDNRHNSPLYF. The CDR3 bases that were read are TGTGCCAGCAGTGATAACAGGCATAATTCGCCC.

This clone was seen only a few times. Mouse names are used for the genes. From the germline J gene comes the end of the CDR3, since the read stops 4 residues before it. The sample holds other DNA sequences that translate to the same CDR3. The gene calls are TRBV1 and TRBJ1-2, with 7 bases lining up with TRBD1. The CDR3 consists of 15 residues. Germline V gene lookup returns CDR1 NSQYPW and CDR2 LRSPGD (reference sequence). The V and J ends lost 1 base and 0 bases, in that order; junction bases with no gene match: 2. The sequenced CDR3 bases are TGCACCTGCAGTGCAGGACAGGGAGCAAACTCC. Encoded protein: CTCSAGQGANS. The whole CDR3 region reads CTCSAGQGANSDYTF.

In the case of this clone: Gene names denote mouse genes. The CDR3 is cut off 4 residues early in the read; its end comes from the germline J gene. This sample also contains other DNA sequences that code for the same CDR3. The rearrangement joins TRBV19 to TRBJ2-1; 10 positions agree with TRBD2. The CDR3 totals 15 residues. Germline V gene lookup returns CDR1 FNHDT and CDR2 SITEND (reference sequence). The junction had 3 bases not matched to a gene; V was cut back by 5 bases and J by 1 base. The sequenced part of the CDR3 DNA is TGTGCCAGCAGACAGACTGGGGGGAACTATGCT. This encodes CASRQTGGNYA. The whole CDR3 protein reads CASRQTGGNYAEQFF.

A note on this clone: The genes and germline here are from mouse. The read stops 4 residues short of the end of the CDR3; the missing end is completed from the germline J gene. V is TRBV13-1 and J is TRBJ1-1, with 9 bases fitting TRBD1. CDR1 and CDR2 from the germline V gene are NSHNY and SYGAGN. This CDR3 is built from 13 residues. The CDR3 bases that were read are TGTGCCAGCAGTGTCCGGGACAGGGCA. This translates into CASSVRDRA. The entire CDR3 reads CASSVRDRAEVFF.

On this clone: A much larger clone lies one base from this, so it may be a read error. Gene names are mouse gene names. The missing CDR3 end, 4 residues past where the read stops, is filled in from the germline J gene. This CDR3 is also generated by other DNA sequences in the sample. V and J are TRBV13-3 and TRBJ2-4, with D possibly being TRBD2 (6 bases). Germline V gene lookup returns CDR1 NNHDY and CDR2 SYVADS. This CDR3 comprises 13 residues. CDR3 DNA, as far as it was read: TGTGCCAGCAGTGATCGGGGGGAAAAC. Protein: CASSDRGEN. In full, the CDR3 reads CASSDRGENTLYF.

Turning to this clone: Gene names refer to mouse genes. The read ends 4 residues before the CDR3 terminus; that terminus is restored from the germline J gene. This chain connects TRBV1 to TRBJ1-2; 11 bases fit TRBD1. This CDR3 has 14 residues. The germline CDR1 and CDR2 sequences are NSQYPW and LRSPGD (reference sequence). The CDR3 spells CTCSAAGTGGDYTF. CDR3 DNA (partial): TGCACCTGCAGTGCAGCCGGGACAGGGGGC.

This clone was seen only a few times. The genes and germline here are from mouse. Additional DNA sequences in this sample encode the identical CDR3. Here the CDR3 reads CTCSVGQGANTEVFF. The covered CDR3 bases are TGCACCTGCAGTGTGGGACAGGGGGCAAACACA. This sequence joins TRBV1 and TRBJ1-1; 11 bases fit TRBD1. The CDR3 is cut off 4 residues early in the read; its end comes from the germline J gene. J gave up 0 bases and V 4 bases, and 1 base lay outside the gene matches. Germline V gene lookup returns CDR1 NSQYPW and CDR2 LRSPGD (reference sequence). This CDR3 contains 15 residues.

Worth noting for this clone: Germline and genes: mouse. The CDR3 end lies 4 residues beyond the end of the read and is filled in from the germline J gene. The rearrangement uses TRBV19 and TRBJ2-3, with a tentative D call TRBD1 (5 bases). The ends were cut back, 1 base at V and 0 bases at J, with 9 bases in the middle. The CDR3 loop spans 15 amino acids. Germline-derived CDR1 and CDR2 are FNHDT and SITEND (reference sequence). CDR3 bases read: TGTGCCAGCAGTATAAAGGGGTGGAGTGCAGAA. Translation: CASSIKGWSAE. The full CDR3 reads CASSIKGWSAETLYF. Together with reference TRBV19 and TRBJ2-3, the CDR3 gives the full variable domain: GGIITQTPKFLIGQEGQKLTLKCQQNFNHDTMYWYRQDSGKGLRLIYYSITENDLQKGDLSEGYDASREKKSSFSLTVTSAQKNEMAVFLCASSIKGWSAETLYFGSGTRLTVL.

This clone has ten or more counts. Gene names are the mouse ones. The read ends 4 residues shy of where the CDR3 ends; the end is completed using the germline J gene. Other DNA sequences in this sample translate to the same CDR3. This chain uses TRBV1 with TRBJ2-3, with D uncertain. Germline CDR1 reads NSQYPW; CDR2 reads LRSPGD (reference sequence). The V gene lost 3 bases and the J gene lost 3 bases, with 10 bases spanning the gap. This CDR3 contains 14 residues. This chain's CDR3 is CTCSARGGAETLYF. CDR3 DNA (partial): TGCACCTGCAGTGCGCGAGGTGGGGCAGAA.

The table lists this clone with a few counts. Gene names follow the mouse nomenclature. The CDR3 is cut off 4 residues early in the read; its end comes from the germline J gene. J is TRBJ2-4 and V is TRBV13-1; TRBD1 agrees at 8 bases. The length of the CDR3 is 14 residues. In germline, CDR1 is NSHNY, CDR2 SYGAGN. Partial CDR3 DNA: TGTGCCAGCAGTGAATCGACAGGGGAAAAC. Translating it yields CASSESTGEN. The whole CDR3 protein is CASSESTGENTLYF.

The table lists this clone with a few counts. The listed genes are named as in mouse. CDR3 bases read: TGTGCCAGCAGTGATGTGGGGGGGCCCACCGGG. This sequence encodes CASSDVGGPTG. The CDR3 in full is CASSDVGGPTGQLYF. V usage is TRBV13-1 and J usage is TRBJ2-2; 9 positions match TRBD2. The observed sequence ends 4 residues before the CDR3 terminus, with the missing tail filled in from the germline J gene. The V and J ends lost 0 bases and 4 bases, in that order; junction bases with no gene match: 1. The CDR3 is 15 amino acids. CDR1 is NSHNY and CDR2 is SYGAGN in the germline V gene.

As to this clone: Each gene name is a mouse one. The sequenced fragment ends 3 residues before the CDR3 boundary, so the rest is inferred from the germline J gene. The rearrangement uses TRBV5 and TRBJ1-6; 7 nucleotides align to TRBD1. TRBJ1-6 falls under the ORF class, with uncertain function. After removal of 0 bases from V and 5 bases from J, the junction contained 7 bases not matched to a gene. Germline loops: CDR1 LGHNA, CDR2 YNLKQL (reference sequence). The CDR3 loop spans 17 amino acids. The CDR3 loop reads CASSQDGAGGNNSPLYF. The CDR3 DNA, read in part, is TGTGCCAGCAGCCAAGACGGGGCAGGGGGTAATAATTCGCCC.

About this clone itself: Mouse gene names and germline throughout. From the germline J gene comes the end of the CDR3, since the read stops 4 residues before it. The chain uses TRBV19 and TRBJ2-2; weak D call: TRBD1 (6 bases). Germline CDR1 and CDR2: FNHDT and SITEND (reference sequence). The length of the CDR3 is 16 residues. The ends were cut back, 4 bases at V and 0 bases at J, with 13 bases in the middle. The sequenced CDR3 bases are TGTGCCAGCAGTCCTACCGGGACATCAAACACCGGG. Its translation: CASSPTGTSNTG. The CDR3 reads in full as CASSPTGTSNTGQLYF.

Only a few counts were recorded for this clone. Gene names and germline refer to mouse. The read gets to within 3 residues of the CDR3 end, and the germline J gene fills in the rest. The chain recombines TRBV31 with TRBJ1-6; maybe TRBD1 (5 bases). TRBJ1-6 is an ORF; its function is uncertain. Trimming took off 1 base at V and 0 bases at J, with 10 bases between the two ends. CDR1 is GKSSPN, CDR2 SITVG, per germline. CDR3 size: 16 residues. The sequenced part of the CDR3 DNA is TGTGCCTGGAGTCGGCAGGGCAATTCCTATAATTCGCCC. It codes for CAWSRQGNSYNSP. The CDR3, in full, reads CAWSRQGNSYNSPLYF.

This clone was recorded a few times. Gene and germline names: mouse. Read sequence stops 4 residues before the CDR3 end, and the germline J gene provides the missing end. The J gene is TRBJ1-2, the V gene TRBV12-1, with a possible D match to TRBD1 (6 bases). CDR1 and CDR2 (germline): SGHSN, HYEKVE. The CDR3 runs to 14 residues. The germline V and J ends were trimmed by 2 bases and 3 bases, with 12 bases remaining between them. The part of the CDR3 DNA that was read is TGTGCCAGCTCTCAACAGGGAGGCGACTCC. It yields the protein CASSQQGGDS. The whole CDR3 is CASSQQGGDSDYTF.